Below are 20 T cell receptor beta chains sequenced from a single sample in a study of beta chain features in type 1 diabetes. All of the isolated RNA was reverse transcribed, so expressed TCRB transcripts were sequenced. Sequenced by immunoSEQ multiplex PCR; TCRdb stores in-frame clones only, minus some. The sample carries approximately 120,000 clones, 17% recorded once. Overall study findings and caveats: The study found moderately but significantly shorter TCRB CDR3s in all four CD4+ subsets of Type 1 diabetes patients.

These receptors' antigens are unknown. The sample comprised central memory CD4+ T cells from blood. These receptors came from a man between 18 and 29 years old with type 1 diabetes.

This clone was detected a few times. The identical CDR3 is also encoded by other nucleotide sequences in the sample. V usage is TRBV15 and J usage is TRBJ1-2; tentative D call: TRBD1 (6 bases). This CDR3 contains 13 residues. The V gene lost 3 bases and the J gene lost 2 bases, with 7 bases spanning the gap. Germline CDR1 reads LNHNV; CDR2 reads YYDKDF (reference sequence). In DNA form, the CDR3 reads TGTGCCACCAGCAGCGGGACAAACTATGGCTACACCTTC. It translates to CATSSGTNYGYTF.

The rearrangement joins TRBV7-6 to TRBJ2-7, with TRBD1 matching over 7 bases. CDR1 and CDR2 (germline): SGHVS, FNYEAQ. V lost 0 bases to trimming and J lost 6 bases; unmatched junction nucleotides: 2. The CDR3 has 13 amino acids. This CDR3 is CASSLAHRGEQYF. CDR3 nucleotides: TGTGCCAGCAGCTTAGCGCACAGGGGCGAGCAGTACTTC.

The chain couples TRBV2 to TRBJ1-2, with TRBD1 matching 7 bases. J lost 6 bases, V lost 3 bases, and 7 bases had no gene match. CDR3 size: 14 residues. Germline values: CDR1 SNHLY, CDR2 FYNNEI. The CDR3 bases are TGTGCCAGCAGTGACGCTGGAGGGGGCAATGGCTACACCTTC. It encodes CASSDAGGGNGYTF.

The sample holds one count of this clone. The V gene is TRBV29-1, the J gene TRBJ1-1; D call uncertain. There are 14 residues in the CDR3. With 4 bases removed from V and 4 bases from J, the gap between germline ends came to 16 bases. Germline values: CDR1 SQVTM, CDR2 ANQGSEA. The CDR3 coding sequence is TGCAGCGTTGGGAGGTCGATAGGAGTCACTGAAGCTTTCTTT. Amino acid sequence: CSVGRSIGVTEAFF.

Details on this clone: Other DNA sequences of this sample code for an identical CDR3. The J gene is TRBJ2-3, the V gene TRBV30; possibly TRBD2 for D (5 bases). The CDR3 contains 12 residues. Germline V gene lookup returns CDR1 GTSNPN and CDR2 SVGIG (reference sequence). With 0 bases removed from V and 8 bases from J, the gap between germline ends came to 9 bases. The CDR3 sequence is CAWSVQEGTQYF. In nucleotides, the CDR3 is TGTGCCTGGAGTGTCCAAGAGGGTACGCAGTATTTT.

The CDR3: CASSPPTGEQYF. The CDR3 coding sequence is TGTGCCAGCAGCCCACCGACAGGGGAGCAGTACTTC. This sequence joins TRBV13 and TRBJ2-7; 7 bases are a match to TRBD1. V lost 5 bases, J lost 7 bases, and 5 bases stayed unmatched. Germline assignment: CDR1 PRHDT and CDR2 FYEKMQ (reference sequence). The CDR3 runs 12 residues.

The chain uses TRBV7-3 and TRBJ2-5; D unresolved. The CDR3 has 13 amino acids. Trimming pared 0 bases from V and 11 bases from J, leaving 13 bases between. Germline V gives CDR1 SGHTA, CDR2 FQGTGA. CDR3 nucleotides: TGTGCCAGCAGCTTAACTGGGCCAGAGAAGCAGTACTTC. This codes for CASSLTGPEKQYF.

This clone is labeled as medium-sized. The gene calls are TRBV7-9 and TRBJ1-1; 7 bases match TRBD1. Germline loops: CDR1 SEHNR, CDR2 FQNEAQ (reference sequence). Trimming at V came to 3 bases and at J to 2 bases, leaving 3 bases not matched to a gene. This CDR3 spans 14 amino acids. The CDR3 here is CASSFRDSNTEAFF. CDR3 in DNA: TGTGCCAGCAGCTTTAGGGACAGCAACACTGAAGCTTTCTTT.

The V call is TRBV13, the J call TRBJ2-7; 12 positions agree with TRBD2. The CDR3 totals 16 residues. V was pared by 5 bases and J by 5 bases, with 10 bases of the junction left unmatched. Per germline, CDR1 PRHDT and CDR2 FYEKMQ (reference sequence). Written as DNA, the CDR3 is TGTGCCAGCAGCCAACCACTAGCGGGAGGCGGCGACGAGCAGTACTTC. It encodes CASSQPLAGGGDEQYF.

This clone was detected a few times. The rearrangement uses TRBV2 and TRBJ1-5, with a tentative D call TRBD1 (5 bases). Germline CDR1 is SNHLY and CDR2 is FYNNEI. This CDR3 is 13 amino acids long. V was cut by 6 bases and J by 2 bases, with 8 bases left in between. The CDR3 region has the DNA TGTGCCAGCAGGGGGACGGGCAATCAGCCCCAGCATTTT. This codes for CASRGTGNQPQHF.

This chain joins TRBV7-2 and TRBJ2-4; TRBD1 agrees at 8 bases. The CDR3 extends over 13 amino acids. Losses at the gene ends were 10 bases for V and 6 bases for J; bases not matched to a gene: 8. Germline-derived CDR1 and CDR2 are SGHTA and FQGNSA. This chain's CDR3 is CANPTGVLNIQYF. The CDR3 nucleotides are TGTGCCAACCCGACAGGGGTTCTAAACATTCAGTACTTC. Together with reference TRBV7-2 and TRBJ2-4, the CDR3 gives the full variable domain: GAGVSQSPSNKVTEKGKDVELRCDPISGHTALYWYRQSLGQGLEFLIYFQGNSAPDKSGLPSDRFSAERTGGSVSTLTIQRTQQEDSAVYLCANPTGVLNIQYFGAGTRLSVL.

The V call is TRBV2, the J call TRBJ2-1; 10 nucleotides align to TRBD2. Germline CDR1 reads SNHLY; CDR2 reads FYNNEI. The CDR3 runs to 13 residues. V was pared by 6 bases and J by 5 bases, with 1 base of the junction left unmatched. CDR3 bases: TGTGCCAGCAGGGGGACTAGCGACAATGAGCAGTTCTTC. The encoded protein is CASRGTSDNEQFF.

This clone was seen more than once but under ten times. The rearrangement joins TRBV30 to TRBJ2-1; D is possibly TRBD2 (5 bases). Trimming stripped 0 bases from V and 9 bases from J, with 12 bases between. The CDR3 loop spans 13 amino acids. Germline CDR1 GTSNPN, CDR2 SVGIG (reference sequence). This CDR3 is CAWSVLVGGEQFF. The CDR3, as DNA: TGTGCCTGGAGTGTACTCGTCGGAGGTGAGCAGTTCTTC.

This chain uses TRBV19 with TRBJ2-3; D is tentatively TRBD1 or TRBD2 (6 bases each). V dropped 6 bases and J dropped 2 bases, with 15 bases sitting between them. This CDR3 is built from 15 residues. CDR1 is LNHDA and CDR2 is SQIVND in the germline V gene (reference sequence). In DNA, the CDR3 is TGTGCCAGTAGCGGACTGTGGGGGGCCACAGATACGCAGTATTTT. Its translation: CASSGLWGATDTQYF.

The chain combines TRBV30 with TRBJ2-5, with 8 bases that match TRBD2. The CDR3 covers 17 residues. Germline values: CDR1 GTSNPN, CDR2 SVGIG (reference sequence). The V and J ends lost 2 bases and 6 bases, in that order; junction bases with no gene match: 17. Here the CDR3 reads CAWSTYPRAGVGQTQYF. CDR3 coding DNA: TGTGCCTGGAGTACATACCCGAGAGCGGGAGTCGGGCAGACCCAGTACTTC.

The J gene is TRBJ2-3, the V gene TRBV19; a weak D match, TRBD2 (5 bases). CDR1 is LNHDA and CDR2 is SQIVND in the germline V gene (reference sequence). CDR3 size: 14 residues. The V end lost 1 base, the J end lost 5 bases, and 10 bases lay between the germline ends. In DNA form, the CDR3 reads TGTGCCAGTAGTATAGTTACACGGGGAGATACGCAGTATTTT. Amino acids: CASSIVTRGDTQYF.

This clone was detected a few times. The genes are TRBV7-2 and TRBJ1-4, with 8 bases that match TRBD1. The junction had 7 bases not matched to a gene; V was cut back by 3 bases and J by 7 bases. This CDR3 contains 15 residues. From germline, CDR1 is SGHTA and CDR2 FQGNSA. CDR3 DNA: TGTGCCAGCAGCTTGGGGACAGGTCAAGGTGAAAAACTGTTTTTT. Its translation: CASSLGTGQGEKLFF.

The chain links TRBV29-1 to TRBJ2-1; D might be TRBD2 (5 bases). Trimming took off 6 bases at V and 1 base at J, with 19 bases between the two ends. CDR1 SQVTM and CDR2 ANQGSEA come from the germline V gene. The CDR3 contains 16 residues. CDR3 residues: CSVPLTPGISYNEQFF. CDR3 DNA sequence: TGCAGCGTCCCACTGACCCCCGGGATTTCCTACAATGAGCAGTTCTTC.

In its sample, this clone was seen a few times. The rearrangement joins TRBV6-6 to TRBJ2-1, with a possible D match to TRBD2 (6 bases). The CDR3 consists of 16 residues. Trimming left V 2 bases short and J 5 bases short, with 16 bases between. In germline, CDR1 is MNHNY, CDR2 SVGAGI (reference sequence). The chain's CDR3 is CASSYVRTSSDNEQFF. In DNA, the CDR3 is TGTGCCAGCAGTTACGTGCGCACTAGCAGCGACAATGAGCAGTTCTTC.

The rearrangement links TRBV5-6 to TRBJ1-1; D call uncertain. Germline lookup yields CDR1 SGHDT and CDR2 YYEEEE. The CDR3 contains 15 residues. Trimming removed 4 bases from V and 10 bases from J, with 23 bases in between. CDR3 in amino acids: CASSKAVFTLAGAFF. CDR3 in DNA: TGTGCCAGCAGCAAGGCGGTCTTCACCTTGGCTGGAGCTTTCTTT.